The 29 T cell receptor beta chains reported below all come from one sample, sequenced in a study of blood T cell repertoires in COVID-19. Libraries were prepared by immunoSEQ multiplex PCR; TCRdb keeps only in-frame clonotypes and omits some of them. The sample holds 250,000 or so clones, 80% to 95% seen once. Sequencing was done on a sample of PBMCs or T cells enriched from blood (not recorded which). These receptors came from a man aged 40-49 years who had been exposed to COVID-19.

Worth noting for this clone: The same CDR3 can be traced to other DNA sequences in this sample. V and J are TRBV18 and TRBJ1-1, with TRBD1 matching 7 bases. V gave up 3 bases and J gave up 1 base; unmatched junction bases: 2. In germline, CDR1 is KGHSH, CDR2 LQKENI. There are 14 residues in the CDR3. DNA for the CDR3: TGTGCCAGCTCACCTCGACAGGGGAACACTGAAGCTTTCTTT. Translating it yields CASSPRQGNTEAFF.

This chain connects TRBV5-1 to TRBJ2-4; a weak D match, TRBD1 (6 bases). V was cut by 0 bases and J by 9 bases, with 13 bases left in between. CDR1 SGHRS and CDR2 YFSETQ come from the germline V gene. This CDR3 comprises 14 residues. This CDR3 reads CASSLGQDFSIQYF. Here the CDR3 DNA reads TGCGCCAGCAGCTTGGGACAGGATTTTAGCATTCAGTACTTC.

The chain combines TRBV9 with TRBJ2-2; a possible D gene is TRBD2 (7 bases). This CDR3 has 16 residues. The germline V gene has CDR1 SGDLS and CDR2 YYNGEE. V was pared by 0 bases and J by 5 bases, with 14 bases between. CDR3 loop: CASSVGIGGATGELFF. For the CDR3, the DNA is TGTGCCAGCAGCGTAGGGATAGGGGGGGCAACCGGGGAGCTGTTTTTT.

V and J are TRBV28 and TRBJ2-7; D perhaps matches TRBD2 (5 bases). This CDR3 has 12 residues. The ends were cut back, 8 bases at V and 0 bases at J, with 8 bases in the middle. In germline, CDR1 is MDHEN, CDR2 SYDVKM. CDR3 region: CASRAGSYEQYF. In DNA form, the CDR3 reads TGTGCCAGCCGGGCGGGCTCCTACGAGCAGTACTTC.

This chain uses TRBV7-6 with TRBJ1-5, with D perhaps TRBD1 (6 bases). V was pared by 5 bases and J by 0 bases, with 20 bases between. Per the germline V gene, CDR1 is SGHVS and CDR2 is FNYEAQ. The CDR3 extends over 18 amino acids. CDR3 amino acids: CASSKRPPTGDSNQPQHF. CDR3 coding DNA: TGTGCCAGCAGCAAACGACCCCCGACAGGCGATAGCAATCAGCCCCAGCATTTT.

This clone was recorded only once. CDR3 nucleotides: TGTGCCAGCAGCTTACAGGGGCTATCTGGAAACACCATATATTTT. Its translation is CASSLQGLSGNTIYF. V is TRBV7-2 and J is TRBJ1-3; D perhaps matches TRBD1 (6 bases). Trimming shortened V by 2 bases and J by 1 base, and 9 bases separated the two germline ends. The germline V gene has CDR1 SGHTA and CDR2 FQGNSA. CDR3 length: 15 amino acids.

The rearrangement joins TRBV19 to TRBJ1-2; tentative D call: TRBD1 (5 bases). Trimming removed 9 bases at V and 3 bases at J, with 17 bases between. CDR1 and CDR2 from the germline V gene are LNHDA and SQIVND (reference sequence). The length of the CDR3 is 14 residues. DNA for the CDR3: TGTGCCAGCAATGGTCGGGGGAGGGACTATGGCTACACCTTC. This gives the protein CASNGRGRDYGYTF.

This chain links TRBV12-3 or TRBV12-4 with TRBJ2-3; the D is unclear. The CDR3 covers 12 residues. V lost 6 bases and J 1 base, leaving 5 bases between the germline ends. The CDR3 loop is CASSTGTDTQYF. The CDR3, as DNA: TGTGCCAGCAGCACGGGCACAGATACGCAGTATTTT.

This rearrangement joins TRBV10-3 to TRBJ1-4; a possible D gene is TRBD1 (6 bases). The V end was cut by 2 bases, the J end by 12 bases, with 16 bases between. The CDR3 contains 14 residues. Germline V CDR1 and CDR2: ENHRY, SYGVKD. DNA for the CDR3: TGTGCCATCAGTGAGGGAACAGGGACGGGGCAACTGTTTTTT. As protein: CAISEGTGTGQLFF.

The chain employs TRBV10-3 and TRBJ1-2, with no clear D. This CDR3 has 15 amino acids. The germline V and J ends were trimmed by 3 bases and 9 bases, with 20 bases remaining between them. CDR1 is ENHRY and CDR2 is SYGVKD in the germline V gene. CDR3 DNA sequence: TGTGCCATCAGTGATTCCGGGGATATTAGTAGTAGCTACACCTTC. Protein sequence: CAISDSGDISSSYTF.

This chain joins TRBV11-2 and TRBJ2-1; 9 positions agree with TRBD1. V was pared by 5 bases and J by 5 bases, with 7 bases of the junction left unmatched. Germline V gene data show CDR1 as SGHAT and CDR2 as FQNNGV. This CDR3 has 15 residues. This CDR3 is CASSRGQGFHNEQFF. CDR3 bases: TGTGCCAGCAGCCGGGGACAGGGTTTTCACAATGAGCAGTTCTTC.

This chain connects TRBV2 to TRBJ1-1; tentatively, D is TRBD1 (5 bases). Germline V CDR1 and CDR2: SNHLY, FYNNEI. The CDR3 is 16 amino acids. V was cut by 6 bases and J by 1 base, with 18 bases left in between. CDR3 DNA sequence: TGTGCCAGCAGCGTCGGGGGGTACGGACCGAACACTGAAGCTTTCTTT. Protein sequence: CASSVGGYGPNTEAFF. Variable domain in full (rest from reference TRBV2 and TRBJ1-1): EPEVTQTPSHQVTQMGQEVILRCVPISNHLYFYWYRQILGQKVEFLVSFYNNEISEKSEIFDDQFSVERPDGSNFTLKIRSTKLEDSAMYFCASSVGGYGPNTEAFFGQGTRLTVV.

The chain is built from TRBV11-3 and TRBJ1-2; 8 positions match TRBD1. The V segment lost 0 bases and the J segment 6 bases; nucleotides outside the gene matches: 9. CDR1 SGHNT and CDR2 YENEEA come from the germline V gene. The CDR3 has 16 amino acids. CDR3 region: CASSLDPDGTGHGYTF. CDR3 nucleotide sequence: TGTGCCAGCAGCTTAGATCCGGACGGGACAGGCCATGGCTACACCTTC.

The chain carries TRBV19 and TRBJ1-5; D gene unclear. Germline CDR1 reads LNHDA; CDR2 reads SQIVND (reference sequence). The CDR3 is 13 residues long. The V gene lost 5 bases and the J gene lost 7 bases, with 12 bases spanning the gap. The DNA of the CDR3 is TGTGCCAGTAGTGAGTCTAACAGCCAGCCCCAGCATTTT. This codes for CASSESNSQPQHF.

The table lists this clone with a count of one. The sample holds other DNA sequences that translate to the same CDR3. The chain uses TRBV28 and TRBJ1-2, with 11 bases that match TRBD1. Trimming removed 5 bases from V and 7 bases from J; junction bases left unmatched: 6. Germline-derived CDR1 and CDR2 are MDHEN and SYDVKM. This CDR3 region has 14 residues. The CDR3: CASSLDRGQGGYTF. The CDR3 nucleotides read TGTGCCAGCAGTCTGGACAGGGGGCAAGGTGGCTACACCTTC.

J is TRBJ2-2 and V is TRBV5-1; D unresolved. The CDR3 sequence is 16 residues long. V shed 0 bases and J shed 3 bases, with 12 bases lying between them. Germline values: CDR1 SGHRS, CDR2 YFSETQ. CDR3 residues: CASSLVIPSDTGELFF. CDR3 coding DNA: TGCGCCAGCAGCTTGGTTATCCCCTCGGACACCGGGGAGCTGTTTTTT.

CDR3 protein: CASSSHGTGRSEAFF. In DNA form, the CDR3 reads TGTGCCAGTAGTTCCCACGGGACAGGACGTTCTGAAGCTTTCTTT. J is TRBJ1-1 and V is TRBV19, with 8 bases that match TRBD1. This CDR3 has 15 amino acids. Germline V lookup: CDR1 LNHDA, CDR2 SQIVND (reference sequence). V shed 5 bases and J 6 bases; nucleotides not matched to a gene: 11.

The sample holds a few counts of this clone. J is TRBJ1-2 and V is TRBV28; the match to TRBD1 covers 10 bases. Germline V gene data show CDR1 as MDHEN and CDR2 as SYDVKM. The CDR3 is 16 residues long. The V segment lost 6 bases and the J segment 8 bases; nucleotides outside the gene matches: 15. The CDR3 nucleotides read TGTGCCAGCAGCCGGGACAGGGGCGCGGGAGGAAAGGGCTACACCTTC. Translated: CASSRDRGAGGKGYTF.

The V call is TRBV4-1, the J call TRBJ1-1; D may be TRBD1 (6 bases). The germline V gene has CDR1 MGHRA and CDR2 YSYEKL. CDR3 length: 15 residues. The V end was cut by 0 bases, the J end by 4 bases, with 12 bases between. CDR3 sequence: CASSQDEGGTTEAFF. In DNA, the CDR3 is TGCGCCAGCAGCCAAGATGAGGGGGGGACCACTGAAGCTTTCTTT.

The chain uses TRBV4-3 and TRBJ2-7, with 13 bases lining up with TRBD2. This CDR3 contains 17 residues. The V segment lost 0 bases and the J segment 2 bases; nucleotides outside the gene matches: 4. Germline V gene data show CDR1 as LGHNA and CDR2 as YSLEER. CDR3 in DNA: TGCGCCAGCAGCCAAGATTTACTAGCGGGAGGGACCTACGAGCAGTACTTC. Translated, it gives CASSQDLLAGGTYEQYF.

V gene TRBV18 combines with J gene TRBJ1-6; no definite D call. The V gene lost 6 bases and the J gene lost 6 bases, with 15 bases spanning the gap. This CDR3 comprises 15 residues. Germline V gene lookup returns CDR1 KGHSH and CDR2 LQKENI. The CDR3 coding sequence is TGTGCCAGCTCTCTTCGAGACACCTTTAATTCACCCCTCCACTTT. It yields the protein CASSLRDTFNSPLHF.

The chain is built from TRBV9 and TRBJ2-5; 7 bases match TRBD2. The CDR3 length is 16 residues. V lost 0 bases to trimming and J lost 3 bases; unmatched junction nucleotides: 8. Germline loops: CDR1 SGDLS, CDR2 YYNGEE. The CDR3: CASSVGSGIAKETQYF. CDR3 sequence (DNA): TGTGCCAGCAGCGTAGGGAGCGGGATTGCAAAAGAGACCCAGTACTTC.

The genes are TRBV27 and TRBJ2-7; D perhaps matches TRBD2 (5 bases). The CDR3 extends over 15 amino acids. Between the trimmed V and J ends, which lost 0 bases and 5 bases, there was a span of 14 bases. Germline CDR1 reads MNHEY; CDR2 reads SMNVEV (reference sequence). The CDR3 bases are TGTGCCAGCAGTTTATCGTCGATAGCGAACGACGAGCAGTACTTC. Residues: CASSLSSIANDEQYF.

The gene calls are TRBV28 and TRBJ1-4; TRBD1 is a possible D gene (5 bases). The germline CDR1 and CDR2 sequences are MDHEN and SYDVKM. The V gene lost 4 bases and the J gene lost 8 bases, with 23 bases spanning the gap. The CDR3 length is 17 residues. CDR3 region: CASSSKTRRGFKEKLFF. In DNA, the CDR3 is TGTGCCAGCAGTTCTAAAACTCGGAGGGGTTTTAAGGAAAAACTGTTTTTT. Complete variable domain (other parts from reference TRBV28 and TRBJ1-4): DVKVTQSSRYLVKRTGEKVFLECVQDMDHENMFWYRQDPGLGLRLIYFSYDVKMKEKGDIPEGYSVSREKKERFSLILESASTNQTSMYLCASSSKTRRGFKEKLFFGSGTQLSVL.

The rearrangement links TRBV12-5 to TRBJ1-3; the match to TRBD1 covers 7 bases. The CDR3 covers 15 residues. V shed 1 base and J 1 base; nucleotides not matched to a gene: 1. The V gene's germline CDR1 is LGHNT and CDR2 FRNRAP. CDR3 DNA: TGTGCTAGTGGTTTGGCGACAGGGTCTGGAAACACCATATATTTT. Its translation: CASGLATGSGNTIYF.

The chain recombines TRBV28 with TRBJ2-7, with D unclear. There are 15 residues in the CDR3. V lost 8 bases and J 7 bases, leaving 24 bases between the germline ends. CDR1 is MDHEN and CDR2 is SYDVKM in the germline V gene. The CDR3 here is CASSMANSPSREQYF. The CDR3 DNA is TGTGCCAGCTCTATGGCGAACTCGCCGTCGAGGGAGCAGTACTTC.

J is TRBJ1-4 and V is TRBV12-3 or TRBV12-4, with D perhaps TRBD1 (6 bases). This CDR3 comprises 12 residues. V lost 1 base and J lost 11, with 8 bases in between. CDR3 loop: CASSLGGLKLFF. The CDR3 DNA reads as TGTGCCAGCAGTTTAGGGGGGCTGAAACTGTTTTTT.

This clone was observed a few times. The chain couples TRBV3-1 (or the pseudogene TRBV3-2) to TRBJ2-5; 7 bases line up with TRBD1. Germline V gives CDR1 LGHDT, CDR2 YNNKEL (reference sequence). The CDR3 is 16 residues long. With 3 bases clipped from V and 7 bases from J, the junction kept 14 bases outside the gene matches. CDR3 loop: CASSHQQGLSYWTQYF. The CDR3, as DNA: TGTGCCAGCAGCCACCAACAGGGGCTGTCCTATTGGACCCAGTACTTC.

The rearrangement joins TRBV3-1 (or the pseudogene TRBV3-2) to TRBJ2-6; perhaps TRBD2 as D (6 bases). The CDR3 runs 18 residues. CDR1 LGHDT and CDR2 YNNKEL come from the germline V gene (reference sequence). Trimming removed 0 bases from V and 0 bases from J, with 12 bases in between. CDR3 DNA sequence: TGTGCCAGCAGCCAAGATCGGGGGATCGCCTCTGGGGCCAACGTCCTGACTTTC. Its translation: CASSQDRGIASGANVLTF.